These 26 T cell receptor beta chains share one sample of origin, sequenced in a study of T cells in localized non-small cell lung cancer. Only in-frame clones appear in the TCRdb table, and some are missing; sequencing was by immunoSEQ multiplex PCR. The table has roughly 77,000 clones, around 90% seen once. Material: peripheral blood, obtained before any cancer treatment. The receptors originated from a woman aged 35 to 70 with stage I squamous cell lung carcinoma.

In the case of this clone: Within the sample, other DNA sequences also encode this same CDR3. V and J are TRBV6-1 and TRBJ1-1; tentatively, D is TRBD1 (5 bases). The CDR3 is 13 amino acids. V lost 4 bases to trimming and J lost 1 base, with 7 bases between them. Germline CDR1 MNHNS, CDR2 SASEGT. The CDR3 is CASSGQGNTEAFF. The CDR3 DNA follows: TGTGCCAGCAGTGGCCAGGGGAACACTGAAGCTTTCTTT.

As regards this clone: This same CDR3 is encoded by further DNA sequences in the sample. The V call is TRBV19, the J call TRBJ1-5, with 9 bases matching TRBD1. The CDR3 length is 15 residues. Losses at the gene ends were 4 bases for V and 2 bases for J; bases not matched to a gene: 3. Germline loops: CDR1 LNHDA, CDR2 SQIVND (reference sequence). CDR3 residues: CASSTRQGGNQPQHF. In nucleotides, the CDR3 is TGTGCCAGTAGTACCCGACAGGGGGGCAATCAGCCCCAGCATTTT.

The chain couples TRBV19 to TRBJ1-1; 7 bases are a match to TRBD1. CDR3 length: 15 residues. Germline lookup yields CDR1 LNHDA and CDR2 SQIVND (reference sequence). Trimming removed 4 bases from V and 7 bases from J; junction bases left unmatched: 12. This CDR3 reads CASSRGVEGAVEAFF. The CDR3 DNA follows: TGTGCCAGTAGTAGAGGGGTGGAGGGGGCCGTTGAAGCTTTCTTT.

The chain is built from TRBV7-2 and TRBJ1-3; D is unresolved. The CDR3 loop spans 13 amino acids. V lost 6 bases and J 2 bases, leaving 8 bases between the germline ends. The germline V gene has CDR1 SGHTA and CDR2 FQGNSA. DNA of the CDR3: TGTGCCAGCAGTTTCCGCCCTGGAAACACCATATATTTT. The encoded protein is CASSFRPGNTIYF.

The V gene is TRBV5-6, the J gene TRBJ1-1, with D possibly TRBD1 on 6 matching bases. CDR3 length: 14 amino acids. Trimming pared 1 base from V and 3 bases from J, leaving 10 bases between. The germline V gene has CDR1 SGHDT and CDR2 YYEEEE. For the CDR3, the DNA is TGTGCCAGCAGCTTGACAGGGTGGGACACTGAAGCTTTCTTT. This translates into CASSLTGWDTEAFF.

The chain has TRBV6-5 and TRBJ1-1, with 10 bases identical to TRBD1. The germline V gene encodes CDR1 MNHEY and CDR2 SVGAGI. The CDR3 sequence is 15 residues long. The ends lost 4 bases at V and 5 bases at J; junction bases unmatched: 7. The CDR3 sequence: CASSLLGTGETEAFF. CDR3 nucleotides: TGTGCCAGCAGTTTACTCGGGACAGGGGAGACTGAAGCTTTCTTT.

The V call is TRBV19, the J call TRBJ2-7; possibly TRBD1 for D (6 bases). The CDR3 totals 11 residues. Germline V gives CDR1 LNHDA, CDR2 SQIVND (reference sequence). The V end was cut by 4 bases, the J end by 5 bases, with 6 bases between. The CDR3 protein is CASSTGDEQYF. The CDR3 nucleotides read TGTGCCAGTAGTACAGGGGACGAGCAGTACTTC.

This chain joins TRBV12-5 and TRBJ2-5, with 11 nucleotides matching TRBD2. The V gene's germline CDR1 is LGHNT and CDR2 FRNRAP. J was trimmed by 7 bases and V by 9 bases; bases with no gene match: 10. The CDR3 has 14 residues. The CDR3 reads CASNSGGGPGTQYF. The CDR3 nucleotides read TGTGCTAGCAATAGCGGGGGGGGTCCGGGGACCCAGTACTTC.

The chain couples TRBV28 to TRBJ1-2; 8 nucleotides match TRBD1. This CDR3 comprises 15 residues. The V gene's germline CDR1 is MDHEN and CDR2 SYDVKM. The trim removed 4 bases at V and 3 bases at J, leaving 7 bases unmatched. The CDR3 reads CASSSSGGRDYGYTF. The CDR3, as DNA: TGTGCCAGCAGTTCATCAGGGGGCAGAGACTATGGCTACACCTTC.

The chain employs TRBV19 and TRBJ1-2, with D hard to call. The CDR3 totals 13 residues. The V gene's germline CDR1 is LNHDA and CDR2 SQIVND (reference sequence). Trimming removed 2 bases at V and 4 bases at J, with 8 bases between. The CDR3 loop is CASSISRTYGYTF. CDR3 in DNA: TGTGCCAGTAGTATATCCAGGACCTATGGCTACACCTTC.

The V and J genes are TRBV14 and TRBJ1-1; D is possibly TRBD1 (5 bases). The V end lost 4 bases, the J end lost 0 bases, and 6 bases lay between the germline ends. Germline V gene lookup returns CDR1 SGHDN and CDR2 FVKESK. The CDR3 length is 13 residues. CDR3 coding DNA: TGTGCCAGCAGCCCACAGGTGAACACTGAAGCTTTCTTT. Protein product: CASSPQVNTEAFF. The full variable domain, in which reference TRBV14 and TRBJ1-1 provide the parts outside the CDR3, is EAGVTQFPSHSVIEKGQTVTLRCDPISGHDNLYWYRRVMGKEIKFLLHFVKESKQDESGMPNNRFLAERTGGTYSTLKVQPAELEDSGVYFCASSPQVNTEAFFGQGTRLTVV.

J is TRBJ1-1 and V is TRBV6-6, with D tentatively TRBD1 (5 bases). The germline V and J ends were trimmed by 11 bases and 1 base, with 8 bases remaining between them. The CDR3 length is 11 residues. Germline values: CDR1 MNHNY, CDR2 SVGAGI (reference sequence). The CDR3 here is CASTGNTEAFF. CDR3 coding DNA: TGTGCCTCAACAGGGAACACTGAAGCTTTCTTT.

This chain uses TRBV19 with TRBJ2-1; 11 nucleotides align to TRBD2. CDR3 length equals 17 residues. The V segment lost 2 bases and the J segment 4 bases; nucleotides outside the gene matches: 7. Germline assignment: CDR1 LNHDA and CDR2 SQIVND (reference sequence). The CDR3 DNA sequence: TGTGCCAGTAGTATATCCGGGACTAGCGGTTATTACAATGAGCAGTTCTTC. Translating it yields CASSISGTSGYYNEQFF.

The V gene is TRBV5-1, the J gene TRBJ1-3, with 7 nucleotides matching TRBD1. V lost 3 bases to trimming and J lost 0 bases; unmatched junction nucleotides: 3. The CDR3 runs 15 residues. Germline V gives CDR1 SGHRS, CDR2 YFSETQ. CDR3 coding DNA: TGCGCCAGCAGCTCCACAGGGGCCTCTGGAAACACCATATATTTT. Residues: CASSSTGASGNTIYF.

The chain combines TRBV5-8 with TRBJ1-1; 7 bases match TRBD1. Trimming at V came to 4 bases and at J to 2 bases, leaving 8 bases not matched to a gene. Per the germline V gene, CDR1 is SGHTS and CDR2 is YDEGEE. There are 15 residues in the CDR3. The CDR3 coding sequence is TGTGCCAGCAGCGAACCAGGGACAGCCAACACTGAAGCTTTCTTT. Translating gives CASSEPGTANTEAFF.

The chain recombines TRBV9 with TRBJ2-7; tentative D call: TRBD1 (6 bases). The CDR3 contains 12 residues. CDR1 is SGDLS, CDR2 YYNGEE, per germline. Trimming left V 3 bases short and J 13 bases short, with 17 bases between. The CDR3 loop reads CASSADSPILYF. The CDR3 DNA is TGTGCCAGCAGCGCGGACAGTCCGATCCTCTACTTC.

The CDR3 bases are TGCGCCAGCTCGTTTGGTACTGAAGCTTTCTTT. This sequence encodes CASSFGTEAFF. The chain joins TRBV4-1 to TRBJ1-1; no clear D. The CDR3 runs to 11 residues. The V gene lost 8 bases and the J gene lost 5 bases, with 9 bases spanning the gap. Germline loops: CDR1 MGHRA, CDR2 YSYEKL.

The chain couples TRBV5-1 to TRBJ1-2, with 8 bases identical to TRBD1. Germline V gene lookup returns CDR1 SGHRS and CDR2 YFSETQ. The J segment lost 0 bases and the V segment lost 5 bases, leaving 3 bases of the junction unmatched. The CDR3 is 14 residues long. Here the CDR3 reads CASRVGQANYGYTF. The CDR3 DNA follows: TGCGCCAGCAGGGTGGGACAGGCTAACTATGGCTACACCTTC.

This clone is a singleton in its sample. The chain uses TRBV18 and TRBJ2-7, with D possibly being TRBD1 (6 bases). Germline CDR1 reads KGHSH; CDR2 reads LQKENI. Trimming shortened V by 2 bases and J by 2 bases, and 10 bases separated the two germline ends. The CDR3 covers 14 residues. The DNA for the CDR3 is TGTGCCAGCTCACCATCTCAGGGGCCCTACGAGCAGTACTTC. It specifies CASSPSQGPYEQYF.

A word on this clone: The identical CDR3 is also encoded by other nucleotide sequences in the sample. The rearrangement links TRBV19 to TRBJ2-7; 10 nucleotides match TRBD2. V was pared by 2 bases and J by 1 base, with 2 bases of the junction left unmatched. This CDR3 is built from 15 residues. CDR1 and CDR2 (germline): LNHDA, SQIVND (reference sequence). The DNA for the CDR3 is TGTGCCAGTAGTATATCACTAGCGGGGTCCTACGAGCAGTACTTC. It translates to CASSISLAGSYEQYF.

The V and J genes are TRBV7-2 and TRBJ2-1; 13 bases map to TRBD2. Germline lookup yields CDR1 SGHTA and CDR2 FQGNSA. The CDR3 sequence is 15 residues long. Trimming at V came to 5 bases and at J to 4 bases, leaving 2 bases not matched to a gene. The DNA for the CDR3 is TGTGCCAGCAGCCGGACTAGCGGGGGTTACAATGAGCAGTTCTTC. This translates into CASSRTSGGYNEQFF. The full variable domain, with the rest looked up from reference TRBV7-2 and TRBJ2-1, is GAGVSQSPSNKVTEKGKDVELRCDPISGHTALYWYRQSLGQGLEFLIYFQGNSAPDKSGLPSDRFSAERTGGSVSTLTIQRTQQEDSAVYLCASSRTSGGYNEQFFGPGTRLTVL.

The genes are TRBV10-2 and TRBJ1-3; 7 nucleotides match TRBD1. Germline trimming cut 10 bases from V and 0 bases from J; bases unmatched to any gene: 6. CDR1 is WSHSY and CDR2 is SAAADI in the germline V gene. CDR3 length: 14 residues. The CDR3 protein is CATKQGNSGNTIYF. The CDR3 DNA reads as TGCGCCACTAAACAGGGGAACTCTGGAAACACCATATATTTT.

V gene TRBV11-1 combines with J gene TRBJ2-3, with 8 bases matching TRBD1. CDR3 length equals 14 residues. Trimming cost V 2 bases and J 6 bases; bases outside gene matches: 4. Germline CDR1 and CDR2: SGHAT and FQDESV (reference sequence). This CDR3 reads CASSLFNRGDTQYF. In DNA, the CDR3 is TGTGCCAGCAGCTTATTTAACAGGGGGGATACGCAGTATTTT.

The chain combines TRBV6-5 with TRBJ1-2; 10 bases align to TRBD1. This CDR3 spans 16 amino acids. Germline CDR1 reads MNHEY; CDR2 reads SVGAGI. With V trimmed by 2 bases and J by 4 bases, 7 bases remained unmatched. This CDR3 is CASSYQRTGGSYGYTF. Written as DNA, the CDR3 is TGTGCCAGCAGTTACCAACGGACAGGGGGAAGCTATGGCTACACCTTC.

V usage is TRBV4-2 and J usage is TRBJ2-2; D call uncertain. V dropped 0 bases and J dropped 5 bases, with 7 bases sitting between them. This CDR3 has 14 residues. The germline gives CDR1 LGHNA, CDR2 YNFKEQ. The CDR3 loop reads CASSQDVSTGELFF. CDR3 nucleotide sequence: TGTGCCAGCAGCCAAGATGTTTCGACCGGGGAGCTGTTTTTT.

This rearrangement joins TRBV7-9 to TRBJ1-1; D gene unclear. There are 14 residues in the CDR3. Trimming cost V 1 base and J 5 bases, with 11 bases left between them. From germline, CDR1 is SEHNR and CDR2 FQNEAQ (reference sequence). The CDR3 loop reads CASSLGHYPTEAFF. Written as DNA, the CDR3 is TGTGCCAGCAGCTTAGGACACTATCCTACTGAAGCTTTCTTT.